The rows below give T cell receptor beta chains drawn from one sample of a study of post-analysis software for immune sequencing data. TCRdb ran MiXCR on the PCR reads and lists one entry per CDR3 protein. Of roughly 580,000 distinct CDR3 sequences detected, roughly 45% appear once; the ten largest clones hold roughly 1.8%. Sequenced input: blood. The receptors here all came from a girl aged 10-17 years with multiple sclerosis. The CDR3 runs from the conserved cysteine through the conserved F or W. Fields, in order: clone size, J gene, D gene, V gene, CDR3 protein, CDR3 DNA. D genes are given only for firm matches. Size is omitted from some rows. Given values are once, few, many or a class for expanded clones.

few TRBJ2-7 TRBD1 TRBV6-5 CASRRDSNYAQYF TGTGCCAGCAGACGGGACAGCAATTACGCGCAGTACTTC
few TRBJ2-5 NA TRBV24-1 CATSEGTYLTQYF TGTGCCACCAGTGAAGGCACCTACTTGACCCAGTACTTC
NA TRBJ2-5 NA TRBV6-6 CASSYPEGQVQETQYF TGTGCCAGCAGTTACCCTGAGGGACAAGTCCAAGAGACCCAGTACTTC
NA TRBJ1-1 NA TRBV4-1 CASSRYTQGHTEAFF TGCGCCAGCAGCCGATATACTCAAGGGCACACTGAAGCTTTCTTT
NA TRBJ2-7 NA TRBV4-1 CASSQDWGASGTYEQYF TGCGCCAGCAGCCAGGACTGGGGGGCTAGCGGAACCTACGAGCAGTACTTC
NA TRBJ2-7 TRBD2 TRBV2 CASSEAPSGSYLSYEQYF TGTGCCAGCAGTGAAGCCCCTAGCGGGAGTTACCTCTCCTACGAGCAGTACTTC
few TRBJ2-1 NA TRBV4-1 CASSQDPGREQFF TGCGCCAGCAGCCAAGATCCGGGGAGGGAGCAGTTCTTC
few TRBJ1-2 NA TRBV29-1 CSVHAGNDYGYTF TGCAGCGTGCACGCAGGGAATGACTATGGCTACACCTTC
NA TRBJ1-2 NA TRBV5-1 CASSGPRQGPGYTF TGCGCCAGCAGCGGCCCTCGCCAGGGACCTGGCTACACCTTC
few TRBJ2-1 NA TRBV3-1 CASSPISTGGYNEQFF TGTGCCAGCAGCCCCATCAGTACTGGGGGCTACAATGAGCAGTTCTTC
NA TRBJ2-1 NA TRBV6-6 CASGSGTSYNEQFF TGTGCCAGCGGAAGCGGTACCTCCTACAATGAGCAGTTCTTC
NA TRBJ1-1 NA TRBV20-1 CSAGEQGMTEAFF TGCAGTGCTGGAGAGCAGGGGATGACTGAAGCTTTCTTT
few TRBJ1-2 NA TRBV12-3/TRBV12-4 CASREGLGYTF TGTGCCAGCAGGGAGGGTCTTGGCTACACCTTC
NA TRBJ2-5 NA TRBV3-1 CASSQGSIQETQYF TGTGCCAGCAGCCAAGGTTCTATTCAAGAGACCCAGTACTTC
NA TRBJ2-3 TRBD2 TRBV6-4 CASSETSGGSTDTQYF TGTGCCAGCAGTGAAACTAGCGGGGGGTCCACAGATACGCAGTATTTT
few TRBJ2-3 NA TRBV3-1 CASSHRNTDTQYF TGTGCCAGCAGCCACCGGAACACAGATACGCAGTATTTT
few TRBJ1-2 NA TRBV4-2 CASSQEGPNYGYTF TGTGCCAGCAGCCAAGAAGGGCCTAACTATGGCTACACCTTC
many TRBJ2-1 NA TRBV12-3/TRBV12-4 CASSQYNEQFF TGTGCCAGCAGTCAATACAATGAGCAGTTCTTC
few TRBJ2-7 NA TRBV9 CASSPAAGDEQYF TGTGCCAGCAGCCCCGCGGCCGGGGACGAGCAGTACTTC
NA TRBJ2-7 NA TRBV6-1 CASGRKYF TGTGCCAGCGGTCGAAAGTACTTC
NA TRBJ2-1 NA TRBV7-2 CASSYRPGGIGNEQFF TGTGCCAGCAGCTACCGACCAGGGGGGATTGGCAATGAGCAGTTCTTC
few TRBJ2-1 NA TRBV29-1 CSVVGGLGGNEQFF TGCAGCGTTGTGGGGGGATTGGGGGGCAATGAGCAGTTCTTC
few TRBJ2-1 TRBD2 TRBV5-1 CASSPGLAGGQNEQFF TGCGCCAGCAGCCCAGGACTAGCGGGAGGGCAAAATGAGCAGTTCTTC
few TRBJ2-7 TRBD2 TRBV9 CASSASGTGAYEQYF TGTGCCAGCAGCGCTAGCGGGACGGGAGCCTACGAGCAGTACTTC
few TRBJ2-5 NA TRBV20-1 CSARGVTSGRETQYF TGCAGTGCTAGAGGCGTCACGTCCGGCAGAGAGACCCAGTACTTC
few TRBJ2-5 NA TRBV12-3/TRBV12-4 CASSAPKVGGKGYETQYF TGTGCCAGCAGTGCCCCTAAGGTGGGCGGGAAGGGGTACGAGACCCAGTACTTC
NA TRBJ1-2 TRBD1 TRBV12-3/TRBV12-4 CASSDRDSPNYGYTF TGTGCCAGCAGTGACCGGGACAGCCCTAACTATGGCTACACCTTC
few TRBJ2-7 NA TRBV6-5 CASSYSPREIYEQYF TGTGCCAGCAGTTACTCGCCTCGGGAGATCTACGAGCAGTACTTC
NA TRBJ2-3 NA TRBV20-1 CSARQAALTDTQYF TGCAGTGCTAGGCAGGCGGCCCTTACAGATACGCAGTATTTT
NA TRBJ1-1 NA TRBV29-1 CSVGGTMNTEAFF TGCAGCGTTGGTGGGACAATGAACACTGAAGCTTTCTTT
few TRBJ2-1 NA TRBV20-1 CSASRGAGNEQFF TGCAGTGCTTCGAGGGGAGCCGGTAATGAGCAGTTCTTC
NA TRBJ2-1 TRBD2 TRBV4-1 CASSSWTSGGAHSEQFF TGCGCCAGCAGCTCCTGGACTAGCGGGGGGGCTCATTCTGAGCAGTTCTTC